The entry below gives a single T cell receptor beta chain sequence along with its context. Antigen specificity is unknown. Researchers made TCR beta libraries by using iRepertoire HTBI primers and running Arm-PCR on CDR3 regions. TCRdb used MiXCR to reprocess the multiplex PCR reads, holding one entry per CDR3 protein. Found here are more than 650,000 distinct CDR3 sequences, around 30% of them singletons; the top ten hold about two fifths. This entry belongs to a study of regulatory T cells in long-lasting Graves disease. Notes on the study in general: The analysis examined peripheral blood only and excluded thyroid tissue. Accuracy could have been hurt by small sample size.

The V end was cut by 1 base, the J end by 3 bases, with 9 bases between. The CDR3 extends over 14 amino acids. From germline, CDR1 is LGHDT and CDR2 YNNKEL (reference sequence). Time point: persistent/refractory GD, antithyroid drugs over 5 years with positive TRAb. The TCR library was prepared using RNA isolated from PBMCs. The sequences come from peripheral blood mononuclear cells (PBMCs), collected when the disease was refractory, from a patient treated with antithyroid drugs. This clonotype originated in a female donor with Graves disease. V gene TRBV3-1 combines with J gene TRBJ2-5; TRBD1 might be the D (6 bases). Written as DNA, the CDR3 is TGTGCCAGCAGCCAAGCGGCAGGGGAAGAGACCCAGTACTTC. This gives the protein CASSQAAGEETQYF.